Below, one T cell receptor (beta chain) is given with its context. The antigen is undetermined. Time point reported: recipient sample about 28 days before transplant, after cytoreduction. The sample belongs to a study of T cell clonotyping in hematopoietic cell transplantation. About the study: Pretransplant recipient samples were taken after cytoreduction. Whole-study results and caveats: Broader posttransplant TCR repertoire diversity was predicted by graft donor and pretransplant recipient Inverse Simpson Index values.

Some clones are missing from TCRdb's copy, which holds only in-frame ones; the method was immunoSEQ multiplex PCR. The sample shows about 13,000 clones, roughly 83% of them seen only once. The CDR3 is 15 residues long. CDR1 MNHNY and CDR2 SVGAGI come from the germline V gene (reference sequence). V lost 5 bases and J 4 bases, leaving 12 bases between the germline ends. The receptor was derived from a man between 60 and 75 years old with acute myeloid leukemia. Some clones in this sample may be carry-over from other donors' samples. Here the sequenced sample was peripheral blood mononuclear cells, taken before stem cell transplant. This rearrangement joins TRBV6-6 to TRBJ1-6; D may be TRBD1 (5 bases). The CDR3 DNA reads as TGTGCCAGCAGTAAACAGGTCGGGTATAATTCACCCCTCCACTTT. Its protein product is CASSKQVGYNSPLHF.